The 28 T cell receptor beta chains in this list originate from one sample, sequenced in a study of blood T cell repertoires in COVID-19. Produced via immunoSEQ multiplex PCR; TCRdb's table is partial and in-frame only. The sample contains roughly 400,000 clones, around nine tenths of which appear only once. The material sequenced was PBMCs or T cells enriched from blood (not recorded which). The receptors were sampled from a woman in her forties or fifties who had recovered from COVID-19.

This rearrangement joins TRBV19 to TRBJ2-3; 9 bases are shared with TRBD2. Germline V gives CDR1 LNHDA, CDR2 SQIVND (reference sequence). The CDR3 extends over 16 amino acids. Trimming cost V 4 bases and J 6 bases; bases outside gene matches: 11. CDR3 loop: CASSTSGSGGPDTQYF. The CDR3 DNA follows: TGTGCCAGTAGTACTTCGGGTAGCGGGGGCCCGGATACGCAGTATTTT.

This clone was observed a handful of times. This chain links TRBV2 with TRBJ1-2; D call uncertain. The CDR3 spans 14 residues. V gave up 3 bases and J gave up 5 bases, with 13 bases separating them. Germline CDR1 is SNHLY and CDR2 is FYNNEI. This chain's CDR3 is CASSETLSGYGYTF. For the CDR3, the DNA is TGTGCCAGCAGTGAGACGTTATCGGGGTATGGCTACACCTTC.

This chain links TRBV5-1 with TRBJ2-1, with D possibly TRBD2 on 5 matching bases. V was shortened by 0 bases and J by 8 bases, with 9 bases between the two germline ends. This CDR3 contains 13 residues. CDR1 SGHRS and CDR2 YFSETQ come from the germline V gene. CDR3 bases: TGCGCCAGCAGCTTGGCGGGGTTCGATGAGCAGTTCTTC. It specifies CASSLAGFDEQFF.

The chain is built from TRBV28 and TRBJ2-5; 9 nucleotides line up with TRBD1. V shed 2 bases and J 5 bases; nucleotides not matched to a gene: 3. Germline V gene lookup returns CDR1 MDHEN and CDR2 SYDVKM. This CDR3 contains 14 residues. CDR3 amino acids: CASSLRQGVETQYF. The CDR3 DNA follows: TGTGCCAGCAGTTTAAGACAGGGGGTTGAGACCCAGTACTTC.

This chain connects TRBV7-2 to TRBJ1-1, with D possibly TRBD1 on 5 matching bases. Trimming pared 5 bases from V and 5 bases from J, leaving 18 bases between. The germline V gene encodes CDR1 SGHTA and CDR2 FQGNSA. The CDR3 spans 15 residues. The CDR3 region has the DNA TGTGCCAGCAGCCTCCAATCACAGGTACATACTGAAGCTTTCTTT. This encodes CASSLQSQVHTEAFF.

The sample holds a few counts of this clone. The chain combines TRBV28 with TRBJ2-7, with 7 bases lining up with TRBD1. The CDR3 spans 14 residues. CDR1 and CDR2 (germline): MDHEN, SYDVKM. V lost 6 bases to trimming and J lost 7 bases; unmatched junction nucleotides: 12. The CDR3 sequence: CASRPGQPSGEQYF. CDR3 in DNA: TGTGCCAGCAGGCCGGGACAGCCTTCGGGGGAGCAGTACTTC. Combining the CDR3 with reference TRBV28 and TRBJ2-7 gives the whole variable domain DVKVTQSSRYLVKRTGEKVFLECVQDMDHENMFWYRQDPGLGLRLIYFSYDVKMKEKGDIPEGYSVSREKKERFSLILESASTNQTSMYLCASRPGQPSGEQYFGPGTRLTVT.

CDR3 DNA: TGTGCCACCAGCAGAACAGTTAACTATGGCTACACCTTC. It specifies CATSRTVNYGYTF. The V and J genes are TRBV15 and TRBJ1-2; D is undetermined. The CDR3 has 13 residues. CDR1 and CDR2 (germline): LNHNV, YYDKDF (reference sequence). Between the trimmed V and J ends, which lost 2 bases and 1 base, there was a span of 5 bases.

This chain links TRBV7-8 with TRBJ2-3; D is uncertain. The CDR3 loop spans 13 amino acids. Trimming stripped 4 bases from V and 6 bases from J, with 11 bases between. Germline V gives CDR1 SGHVS, CDR2 FQNEAQ. The DNA for the CDR3 is TGTGCCAGCAGCTCGGCTTCGAGGGATACGCAGTATTTT. Protein: CASSSASRDTQYF.

The V gene is TRBV7-3, the J gene TRBJ1-1; D gene ambiguous. Germline CDR1 and CDR2: SGHTA and FQGTGA. V lost 3 bases to trimming and J lost 5 bases, with 10 bases between them. The CDR3 contains 13 residues. This CDR3 reads CASSFGERTEAFF. The CDR3, as DNA: TGTGCCAGCAGCTTCGGGGAGAGGACTGAAGCTTTCTTT. Combining the CDR3 with reference TRBV7-3 and TRBJ1-1 gives the whole variable domain GAGVSQTPSNKVTEKGKYVELRCDPISGHTALYWYRQSLGQGPEFLIYFQGTGAADDSGLPNDRFFAVRPEGSVSTLKIQRTERGDSAVYLCASSFGERTEAFFGQGTRLTVV.

This chain joins TRBV7-2 and TRBJ2-5; D possibly corresponds to TRBD1 (5 bases). There are 15 residues in the CDR3. CDR1 SGHTA and CDR2 FQGNSA come from the germline V gene. Trimming removed 0 bases at V and 2 bases at J, with 10 bases between. The chain's CDR3 is CASSLAAGPQETQYF. CDR3 DNA: TGTGCCAGCAGCTTAGCGGCAGGGCCTCAAGAGACCCAGTACTTC. The full variable domain, rest sourced from reference TRBV7-2 and TRBJ2-5, is GAGVSQSPSNKVTEKGKDVELRCDPISGHTALYWYRQSLGQGLEFLIYFQGNSAPDKSGLPSDRFSAERTGGSVSTLTIQRTQQEDSAVYLCASSLAAGPQETQYFGPGTRLLVL.

V is TRBV3-1 (or the pseudogene TRBV3-2) and J is TRBJ1-6, with a weak D call TRBD1 (5 bases). Germline-derived CDR1 and CDR2 are LGHDT and YNNKEL (reference sequence). V lost 0 bases and J lost 0, with 24 bases in between. There are 22 residues in the CDR3. The CDR3 sequence is CASSQDIGGAGWASSYNSPLHF. Here the CDR3 DNA reads TGTGCCAGCAGCCAAGATATCGGCGGGGCTGGTTGGGCGAGCTCCTATAATTCACCCCTCCACTTT.

The chain employs TRBV9 and TRBJ2-1; TRBD2 might be the D (5 bases). This CDR3 is built from 17 residues. V gave up 7 bases and J gave up 1 base, with 21 bases separating them. Germline assignment: CDR1 SGDLS and CDR2 YYNGEE. The CDR3 region has the DNA TGTGCCAGCGGACCATCGAGTCCGGGGTTGTCCTACAATGAGCAGTTCTTC. This sequence encodes CASGPSSPGLSYNEQFF. Full variable domain (rest looked up from reference TRBV9 and TRBJ2-1): DSGVTQTPKHLITATGQRVTLRCSPRSGDLSVYWYQQSLDQGLQFLIQYYNGEERAKGNILERFSAQQFPDLHSELNLSSLELGDSALYFCASGPSSPGLSYNEQFFGPGTRLTVL.

This clone came up once. This CDR3 is also generated by other DNA sequences in the sample. In nucleotides, the CDR3 is TGCGCCAGCAGCTTAGCGGGGGGAACACATCAGCCCCAGCATTTT. This gives the protein CASSLAGGTHQPQHF. The chain carries TRBV5-1 and TRBJ1-5; a possible D gene is TRBD1 (5 bases). Germline-derived CDR1 and CDR2 are SGHRS and YFSETQ. CDR3 length: 15 residues. V gave up 2 bases and J gave up 5 bases, with 14 bases separating them. Using reference TRBV5-1 and TRBJ1-5 for the parts outside the CDR3, the full variable domain is KAGVTQTPRYLIKTRGQQVTLSCSPISGHRSVSWYQQTPGQGLQFLFEYFSETQRNKGNFPGRFSGRQFSNSRSEMNVSTLELGDSALYLCASSLAGGTHQPQHFGDGTRLSIL.

This sequence joins TRBV27 and TRBJ2-7, with TRBD1 as a possible D gene (7 bases). Trimming left V 6 bases short and J 0 bases short, with 15 bases between. The germline gives CDR1 MNHEY, CDR2 SMNVEV (reference sequence). The CDR3 loop spans 15 amino acids. CDR3 residues: CASSNRGLFSYEQYF. The CDR3 DNA follows: TGTGCCAGCAGCAACAGGGGACTCTTCTCCTACGAGCAGTACTTC.

This clone has just one count. This rearrangement joins TRBV7-8 to TRBJ1-2; D call uncertain. CDR1 is SGHVS, CDR2 FQNEAQ, per germline. This CDR3 spans 14 amino acids. Trimming cost V 5 bases and J 5 bases, with 15 bases left between them. The CDR3: CASSPAGVGYGYTF. The CDR3 DNA sequence: TGTGCCAGCAGCCCTGCGGGTGTGGGGTATGGCTACACCTTC.

The V and J genes are TRBV27 and TRBJ2-5; 7 nucleotides agree with TRBD2. V lost 7 bases to trimming and J lost 1 base; unmatched junction nucleotides: 21. Looked up from germline, CDR1 is MNHEY and CDR2 is SMNVEV (reference sequence). This CDR3 has 19 amino acids. This CDR3 is CASTIYPSRGERGQETQYF. DNA for the CDR3: TGTGCCAGCACCATATATCCATCCCGGGGGGAAAGGGGCCAAGAGACCCAGTACTTC.

The V call is TRBV5-1, the J call TRBJ2-3; 13 bases line up with TRBD2. Germline assignment: CDR1 SGHRS and CDR2 YFSETQ. CDR3 size: 15 residues. Trimming took 4 bases from V and 4 from J; bases not matched to a gene: 3. This CDR3 is CASSQTSGGADTQYF. The CDR3 DNA sequence: TGCGCCAGCAGCCAAACTAGCGGGGGGGCAGATACGCAGTATTTT.

Here the CDR3 reads CASSQDGRNTEAFF. For the CDR3, the DNA is TGCGCCAGCAGCCAAGATGGCAGGAACACTGAAGCTTTCTTT. The chain couples TRBV4-3 to TRBJ1-1; D call uncertain. Germline V lookup: CDR1 LGHNA, CDR2 YSLEER. Trimming removed 0 bases at V and 1 base at J, with 6 bases between. This CDR3 spans 14 amino acids.

This chain uses TRBV5-1 with TRBJ1-1; 9 bases are a match to TRBD1. Trimming at V came to 4 bases and at J to 4 bases, leaving 11 bases not matched to a gene. The CDR3 covers 16 residues. CDR1 is SGHRS, CDR2 YFSETQ, per germline. The CDR3 is CASSPLPDRGATEAFF. CDR3 nucleotide sequence: TGCGCCAGCAGCCCCCTCCCCGACAGGGGGGCCACTGAAGCTTTCTTT.

This rearrangement joins TRBV7-6 to TRBJ2-1; 9 positions match TRBD1. V was clipped by 1 base and J by 2 bases; unmatched bases: 0. Germline assignment: CDR1 SGHVS and CDR2 FNYEAQ. The CDR3 sequence is 15 residues long. The DNA of the CDR3 is TGTGCCAGCAGCTTAGACAGGGGGCCCTACAATGAGCAGTTCTTC. Its protein product is CASSLDRGPYNEQFF.

This clone was counted a few times. The rearrangement uses TRBV5-1 and TRBJ2-4; weak D call: TRBD1 (5 bases). Germline V CDR1 and CDR2: SGHRS, YFSETQ. The V gene lost 0 bases and the J gene lost 6 bases, with 10 bases spanning the gap. This CDR3 has 14 residues. The CDR3 DNA reads TGCGCCAGCAGCTTGGAGGGTCAGGGAAACATTCAGTACTTC. It encodes CASSLEGQGNIQYF.

This clone was detected a few times. The chain has TRBV3-1 (or the pseudogene TRBV3-2) and TRBJ2-7; 7 bases are shared with TRBD2. The CDR3 covers 11 residues. Germline CDR1 LGHDT, CDR2 YNNKEL (reference sequence). The V segment lost 8 bases and the J segment 2 bases; nucleotides outside the gene matches: 0. CDR3 sequence reads: CASRGAYEQYF. The DNA for the CDR3 is TGTGCCAGCCGGGGGGCCTACGAGCAGTACTTC.

This clone was seen just once. The DNA of the CDR3 is TGTGCCACCAGTGACCGGGACAGCCCTTATAGCAATCAGCCCCAGCATTTT. It is translated as CATSDRDSPYSNQPQHF. V is TRBV24-1 and J is TRBJ1-5; 7 nucleotides agree with TRBD1. The length of the CDR3 is 17 residues. Germline assignment: CDR1 KGHDR and CDR2 SFDVKD. V shed 4 bases, J shed 0 bases, and the junction held 8 bases outside the gene matches.

As regards this clone: Germline is not matched at one junction end, which may reflect a read error. This chain links TRBV7-7 with TRBJ1-4; D perhaps matches TRBD1 (5 bases). Looked up from germline, CDR1 is SSHAT and CDR2 is FNYEAQ (reference sequence). The CDR3 covers 17 residues. The CDR3 sequence is CASSLEGKGGQNEKLFF. DNA of the CDR3: TGTGCTAGCAGCCTAGAGGGGAAGGGCGGCCAAAATGAAAAACTGTTTTTT.

This clone has just a few counts. This chain uses TRBV30 with TRBJ2-7, with 7 bases lining up with TRBD1. Germline V gene sequence: CDR1 GTSNPN, CDR2 SVGIG (reference sequence). The length of the CDR3 is 12 residues. Trimming took 4 bases from V and 4 from J; bases not matched to a gene: 4. The CDR3 reads CAWNRGNYEQYF. DNA for the CDR3: TGTGCCTGGAACAGGGGAAATTACGAGCAGTACTTC.

This clone was seen a few times. The chain links TRBV30 to TRBJ1-3, with D perhaps matching TRBD1 (5 bases). Trimming pared 5 bases from V and 9 bases from J, leaving 14 bases between. This CDR3 has 12 residues. Germline-derived CDR1 and CDR2 are GTSNPN and SVGIG (reference sequence). The CDR3 DNA reads TGTGCCTGGCACAGGACCTCTGGCACCATATATTTT. It yields the protein CAWHRTSGTIYF.

In its sample, this clone was seen once. CDR3: CASSKDRVTGQPQHF. CDR3 in DNA: TGTGCCAGCAGTAAGGACAGGGTGACGGGGCAGCCCCAGCATTTT. V and J are TRBV2 and TRBJ1-5, with 8 bases matching TRBD1. Germline CDR1 SNHLY, CDR2 FYNNEI. Trimming took 5 bases from V and 7 from J; bases not matched to a gene: 10. The CDR3 length is 15 residues. The entire variable domain, with the rest obtained from reference TRBV2 and TRBJ1-5, is as follows: EPEVTQTPSHQVTQMGQEVILRCVPISNHLYFYWYRQILGQKVEFLVSFYNNEISEKSEIFDDQFSVERPDGSNFTLKIRSTKLEDSAMYFCASSKDRVTGQPQHFGDGTRLSIL.

Notes on this clone: Mismatch with germline at one junction end may stem from a read error. The rearrangement uses TRBV27 and TRBJ1-6; 12 bases map to TRBD1. The germline CDR1 and CDR2 sequences are MNHEY and SMNVEV (reference sequence). This CDR3 has 16 amino acids. This CDR3 reads CASRGDRGLGNSPPHF. The CDR3 DNA follows: TGTGCCAGCAGGGGGGACAGGGGGCTGGGTAATTCACCCCCCCACTTT.